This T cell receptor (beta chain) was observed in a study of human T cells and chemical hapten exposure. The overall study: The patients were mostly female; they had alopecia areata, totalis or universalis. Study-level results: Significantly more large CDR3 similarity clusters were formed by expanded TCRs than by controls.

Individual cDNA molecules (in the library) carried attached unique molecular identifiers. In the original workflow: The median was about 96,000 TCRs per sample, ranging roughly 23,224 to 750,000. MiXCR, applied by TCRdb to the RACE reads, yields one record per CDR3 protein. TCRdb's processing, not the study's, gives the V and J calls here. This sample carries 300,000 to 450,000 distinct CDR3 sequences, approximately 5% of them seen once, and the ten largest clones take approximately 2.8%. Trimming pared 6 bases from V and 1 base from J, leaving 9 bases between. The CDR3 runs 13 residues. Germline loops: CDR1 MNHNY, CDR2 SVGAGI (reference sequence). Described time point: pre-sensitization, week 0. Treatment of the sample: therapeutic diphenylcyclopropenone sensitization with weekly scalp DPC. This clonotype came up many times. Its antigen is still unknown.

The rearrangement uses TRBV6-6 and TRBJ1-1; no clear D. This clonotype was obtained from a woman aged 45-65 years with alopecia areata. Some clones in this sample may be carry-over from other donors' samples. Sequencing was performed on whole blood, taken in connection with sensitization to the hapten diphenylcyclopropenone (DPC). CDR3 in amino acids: CASSSGENTEAFF. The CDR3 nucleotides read TGTGCCAGCAGCTCCGGAGAGAACACTGAAGCTTTCTTT.